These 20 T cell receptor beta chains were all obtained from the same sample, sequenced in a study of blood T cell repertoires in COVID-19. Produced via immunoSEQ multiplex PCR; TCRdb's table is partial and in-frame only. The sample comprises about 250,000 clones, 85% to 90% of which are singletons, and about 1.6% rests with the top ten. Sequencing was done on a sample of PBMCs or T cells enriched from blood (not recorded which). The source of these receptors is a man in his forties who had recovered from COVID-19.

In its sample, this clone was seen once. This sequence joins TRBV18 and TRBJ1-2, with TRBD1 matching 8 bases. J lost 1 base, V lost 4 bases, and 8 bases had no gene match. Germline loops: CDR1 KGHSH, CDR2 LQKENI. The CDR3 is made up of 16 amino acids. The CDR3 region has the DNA TGTGCCAGCTCACGCCAGACAGGGGTGATTAACTATGGCTACACCTTC. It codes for CASSRQTGVINYGYTF.

CDR3 protein: CASSQLVDRGYGYTF. The DNA of the CDR3 is TGCGCCAGCAGCCAATTAGTGGACAGGGGCTATGGCTACACCTTC. V gene TRBV4-3 combines with J gene TRBJ1-2, with 9 bases fitting TRBD1. Germline V gene sequence: CDR1 LGHNA, CDR2 YSLEER. The CDR3 is 15 amino acids. Trimming at V came to 2 bases and at J to 4 bases, leaving 5 bases not matched to a gene.

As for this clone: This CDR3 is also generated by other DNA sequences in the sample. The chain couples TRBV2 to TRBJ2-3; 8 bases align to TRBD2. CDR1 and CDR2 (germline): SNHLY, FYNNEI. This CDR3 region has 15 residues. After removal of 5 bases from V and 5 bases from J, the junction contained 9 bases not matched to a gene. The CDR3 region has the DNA TGTGCCAGCAGTTCCGGGACTAGTGGGATAGATACGCAGTATTTT. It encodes CASSSGTSGIDTQYF.

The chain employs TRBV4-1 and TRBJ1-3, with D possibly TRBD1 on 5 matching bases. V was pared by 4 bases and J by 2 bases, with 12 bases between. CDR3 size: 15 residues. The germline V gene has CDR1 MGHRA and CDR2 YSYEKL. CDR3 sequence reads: CASSRQSGTGNTIYF. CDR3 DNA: TGCGCCAGCAGCCGACAGTCCGGAACTGGAAACACCATATATTTT.

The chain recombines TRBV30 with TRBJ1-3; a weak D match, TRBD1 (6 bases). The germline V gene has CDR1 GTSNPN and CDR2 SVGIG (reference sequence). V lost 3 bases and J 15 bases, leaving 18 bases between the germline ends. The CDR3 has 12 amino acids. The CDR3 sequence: CAWRFSGTSAYF. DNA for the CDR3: TGTGCCTGGAGGTTTAGTGGGACATCGGCATATTTT. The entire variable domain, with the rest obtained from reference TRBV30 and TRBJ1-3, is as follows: SQTIHQWPATLVQPVGSPLSLECTVEGTSNPNLYWYRQAAGRGLQLLFYSVGIGQISSEVPQNLSASRPQDRQFILSSKKLLLSDSGFYLCAWRFSGTSAYFGEGSWLTVV.

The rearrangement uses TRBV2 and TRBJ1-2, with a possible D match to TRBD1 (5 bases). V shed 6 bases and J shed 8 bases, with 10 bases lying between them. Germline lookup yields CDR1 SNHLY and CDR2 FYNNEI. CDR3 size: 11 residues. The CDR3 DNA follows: TGTGCCAGCAGCAGGGTCGAGGGCTACACCTTC. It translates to CASSRVEGYTF.

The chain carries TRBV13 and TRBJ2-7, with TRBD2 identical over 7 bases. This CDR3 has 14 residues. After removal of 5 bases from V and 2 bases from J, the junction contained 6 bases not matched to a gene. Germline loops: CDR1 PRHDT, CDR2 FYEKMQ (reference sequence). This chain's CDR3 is CASSLPGLAYEQYF. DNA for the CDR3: TGTGCCAGCAGCCTGCCCGGACTAGCCTACGAGCAGTACTTC. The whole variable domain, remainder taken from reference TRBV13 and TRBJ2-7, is AAGVIQSPRHLIKEKRETATLKCYPIPRHDTVYWYQQGPGQDPQFLISFYEKMQSDKGSIPDRFSAQQFSDYHSELNMSSLELGDSALYFCASSLPGLAYEQYFGPGTRLTVT.

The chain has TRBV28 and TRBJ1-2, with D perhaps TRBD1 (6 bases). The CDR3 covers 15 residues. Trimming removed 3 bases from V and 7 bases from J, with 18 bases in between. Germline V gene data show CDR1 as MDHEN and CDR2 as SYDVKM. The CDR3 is CASSLGAWASGGYTF. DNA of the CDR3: TGTGCCAGCAGTTTGGGGGCGTGGGCCAGTGGTGGCTACACCTTC.

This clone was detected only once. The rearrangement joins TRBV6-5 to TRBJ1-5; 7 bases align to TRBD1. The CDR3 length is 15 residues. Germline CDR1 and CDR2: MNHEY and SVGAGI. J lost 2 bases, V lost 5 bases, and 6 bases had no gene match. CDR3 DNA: TGTGCCAGCAGTCTGCACAGGGGCGGCAATCAGCCCCAGCATTTT. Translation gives CASSLHRGGNQPQHF.

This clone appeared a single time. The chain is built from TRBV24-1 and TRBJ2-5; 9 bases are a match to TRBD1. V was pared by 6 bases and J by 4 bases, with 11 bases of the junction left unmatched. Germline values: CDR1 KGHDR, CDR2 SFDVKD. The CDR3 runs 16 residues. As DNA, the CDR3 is TGTGCCACCAGTAATCCCTCACAGGGGGCTGGAGAGACCCAGTACTTC. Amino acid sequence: CATSNPSQGAGETQYF.

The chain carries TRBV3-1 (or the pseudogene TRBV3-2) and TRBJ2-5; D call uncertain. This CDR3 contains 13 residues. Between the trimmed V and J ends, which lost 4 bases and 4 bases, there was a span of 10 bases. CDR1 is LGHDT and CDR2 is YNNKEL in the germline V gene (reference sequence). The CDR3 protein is CASSLGPGETQYF. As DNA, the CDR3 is TGTGCCAGCAGCCTCGGCCCGGGAGAGACCCAGTACTTC.

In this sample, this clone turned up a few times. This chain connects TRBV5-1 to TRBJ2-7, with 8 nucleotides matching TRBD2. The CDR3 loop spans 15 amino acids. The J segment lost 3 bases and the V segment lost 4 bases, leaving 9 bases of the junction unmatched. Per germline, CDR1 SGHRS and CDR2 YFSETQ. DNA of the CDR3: TGCGCCAGCAGCCAGCCGCCCAGCGGGAGCTACGAGCAGTACTTC. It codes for CASSQPPSGSYEQYF.

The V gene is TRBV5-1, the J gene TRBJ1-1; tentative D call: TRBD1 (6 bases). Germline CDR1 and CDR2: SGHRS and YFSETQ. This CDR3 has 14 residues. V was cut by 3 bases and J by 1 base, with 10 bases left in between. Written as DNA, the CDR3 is TGCGCCAGCAGCTCAACAGGGTCGAACACTGAAGCTTTCTTT. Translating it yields CASSSTGSNTEAFF. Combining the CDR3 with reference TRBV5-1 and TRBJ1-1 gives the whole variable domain KAGVTQTPRYLIKTRGQQVTLSCSPISGHRSVSWYQQTPGQGLQFLFEYFSETQRNKGNFPGRFSGRQFSNSRSEMNVSTLELGDSALYLCASSSTGSNTEAFFGQGTRLTVV.

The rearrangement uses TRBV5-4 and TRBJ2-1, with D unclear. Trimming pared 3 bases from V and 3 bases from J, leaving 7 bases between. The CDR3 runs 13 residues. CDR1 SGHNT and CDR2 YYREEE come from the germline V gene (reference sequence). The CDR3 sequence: CASSSTNYNEQFF. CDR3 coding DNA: TGTGCCAGCAGCTCGACAAACTACAATGAGCAGTTCTTC.

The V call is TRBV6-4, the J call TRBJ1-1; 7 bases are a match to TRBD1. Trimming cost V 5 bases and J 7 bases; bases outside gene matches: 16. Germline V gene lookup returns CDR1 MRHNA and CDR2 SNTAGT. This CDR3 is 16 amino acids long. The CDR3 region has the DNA TGTGCCAGCAGTTCCGGGACAGACGTTAAGCAGGGTGAAGCTTTCTTT. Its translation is CASSSGTDVKQGEAFF.

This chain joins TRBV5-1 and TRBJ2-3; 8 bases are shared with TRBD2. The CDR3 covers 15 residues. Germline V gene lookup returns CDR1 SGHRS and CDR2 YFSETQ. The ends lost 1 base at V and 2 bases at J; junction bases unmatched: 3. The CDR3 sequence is CASSLLAGHTDTQYF. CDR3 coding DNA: TGCGCCAGCAGCTTGTTAGCGGGGCACACAGATACGCAGTATTTT.

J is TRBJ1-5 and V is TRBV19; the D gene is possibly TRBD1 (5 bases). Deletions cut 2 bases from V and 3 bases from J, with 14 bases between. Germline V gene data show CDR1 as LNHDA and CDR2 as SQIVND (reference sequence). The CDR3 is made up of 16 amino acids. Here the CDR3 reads CASSIIHDSFNQPQHF. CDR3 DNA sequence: TGTGCCAGTAGTATAATCCATGACAGTTTCAATCAGCCCCAGCATTTT. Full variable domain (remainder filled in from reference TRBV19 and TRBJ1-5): DGGITQSPKYLFRKEGQNVTLSCEQNLNHDAMYWYRQDPGQGLRLIYYSQIVNDFQKGDIAEGYSVSREKKESFPLTVTSAQKNPTAFYLCASSIIHDSFNQPQHFGDGTRLSIL.

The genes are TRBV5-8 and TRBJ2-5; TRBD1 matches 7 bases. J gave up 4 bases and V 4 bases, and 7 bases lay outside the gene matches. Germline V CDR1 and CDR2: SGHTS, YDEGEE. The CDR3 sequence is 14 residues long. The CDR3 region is CASSTRQGSETQYF. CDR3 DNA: TGTGCCAGCAGCACAAGACAGGGCTCAGAGACCCAGTACTTC.

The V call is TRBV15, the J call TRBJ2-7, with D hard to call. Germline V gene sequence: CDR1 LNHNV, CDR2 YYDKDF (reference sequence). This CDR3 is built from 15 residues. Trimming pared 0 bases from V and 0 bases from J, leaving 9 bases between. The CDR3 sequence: CATSRDRGRSYEQYF. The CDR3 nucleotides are TGTGCCACCAGCAGAGATCGTGGCCGCTCCTACGAGCAGTACTTC.

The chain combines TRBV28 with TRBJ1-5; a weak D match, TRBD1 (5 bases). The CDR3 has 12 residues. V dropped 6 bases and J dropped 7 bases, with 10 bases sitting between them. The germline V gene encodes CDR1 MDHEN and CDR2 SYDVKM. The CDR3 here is CASRAGLQPQHF. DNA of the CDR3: TGTGCCAGCAGGGCAGGGTTGCAGCCCCAGCATTTT.